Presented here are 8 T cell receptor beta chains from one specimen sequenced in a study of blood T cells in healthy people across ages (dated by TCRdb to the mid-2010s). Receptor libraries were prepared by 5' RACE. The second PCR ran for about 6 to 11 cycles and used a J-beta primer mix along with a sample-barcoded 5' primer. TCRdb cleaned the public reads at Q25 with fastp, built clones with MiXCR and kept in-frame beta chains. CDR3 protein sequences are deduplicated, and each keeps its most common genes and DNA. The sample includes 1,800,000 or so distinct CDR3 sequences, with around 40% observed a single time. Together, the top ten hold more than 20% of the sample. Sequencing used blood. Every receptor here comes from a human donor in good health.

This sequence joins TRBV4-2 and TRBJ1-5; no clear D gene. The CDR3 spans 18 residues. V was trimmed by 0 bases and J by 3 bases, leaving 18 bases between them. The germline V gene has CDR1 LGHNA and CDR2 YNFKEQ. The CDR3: CASSQELRTIITNQPQHF. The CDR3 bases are TGTGCCAGCAGCCAAGAACTACGGACCATTATAACCAATCAGCCCCAGCATTTT.

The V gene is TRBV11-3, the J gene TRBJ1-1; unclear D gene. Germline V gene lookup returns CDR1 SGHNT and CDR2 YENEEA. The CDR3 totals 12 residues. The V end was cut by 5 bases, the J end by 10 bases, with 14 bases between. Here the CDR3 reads CASSPGMSRAFF. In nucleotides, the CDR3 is TGTGCCAGCAGCCCGGGGATGTCGCGAGCTTTCTTT. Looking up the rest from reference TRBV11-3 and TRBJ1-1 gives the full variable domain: EAGVVQSPRYKIIEKKQPVAFWCNPISGHNTLYWYLQNLGQGPELLIRYENEEAVDDSQLPKDRFSAERLKGVDSTLKIQPAELGDSAVYLCASSPGMSRAFFGQGTRLTVV.

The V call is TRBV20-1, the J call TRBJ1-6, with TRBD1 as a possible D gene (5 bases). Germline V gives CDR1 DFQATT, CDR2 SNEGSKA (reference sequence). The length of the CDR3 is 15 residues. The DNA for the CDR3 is TGCAGCGCTTCCCCCCCGGGACTGCTAAATTCACCCCTCCACTTT. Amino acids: CSASPPGLLNSPLHF.

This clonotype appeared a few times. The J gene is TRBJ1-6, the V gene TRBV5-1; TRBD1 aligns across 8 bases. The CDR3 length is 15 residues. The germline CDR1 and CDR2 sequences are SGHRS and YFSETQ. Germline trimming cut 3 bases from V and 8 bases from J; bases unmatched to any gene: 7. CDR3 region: CASSSRQGSDSPLHF. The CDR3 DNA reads TGCGCCAGCAGCTCACGACAGGGGTCCGATTCACCCCTCCACTTT.

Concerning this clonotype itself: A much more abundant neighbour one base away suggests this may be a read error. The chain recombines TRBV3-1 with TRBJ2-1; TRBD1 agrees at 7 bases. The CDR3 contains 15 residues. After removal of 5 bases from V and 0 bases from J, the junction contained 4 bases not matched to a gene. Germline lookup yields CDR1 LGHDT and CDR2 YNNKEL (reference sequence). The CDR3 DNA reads TGTGCCAGCAGCACCCGGGACAGCTCCTACAATGAGCAGTTCTTC. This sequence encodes CASSTRDSSYNEQFF.

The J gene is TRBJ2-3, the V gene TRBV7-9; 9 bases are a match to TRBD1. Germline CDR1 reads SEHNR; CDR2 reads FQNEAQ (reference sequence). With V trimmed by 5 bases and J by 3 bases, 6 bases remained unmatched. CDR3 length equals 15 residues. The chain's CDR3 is CASSPGDRETDTQYF. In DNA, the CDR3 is TGTGCCAGCAGCCCCGGGGACAGGGAAACAGATACGCAGTATTTT.

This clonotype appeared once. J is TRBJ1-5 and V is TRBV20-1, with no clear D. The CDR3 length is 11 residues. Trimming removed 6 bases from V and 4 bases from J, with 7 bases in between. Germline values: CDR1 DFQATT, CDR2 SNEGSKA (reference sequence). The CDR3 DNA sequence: TGCAGTGCCTGGCCTAATCAGCCCCAGCATTTT. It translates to CSAWPNQPQHF.

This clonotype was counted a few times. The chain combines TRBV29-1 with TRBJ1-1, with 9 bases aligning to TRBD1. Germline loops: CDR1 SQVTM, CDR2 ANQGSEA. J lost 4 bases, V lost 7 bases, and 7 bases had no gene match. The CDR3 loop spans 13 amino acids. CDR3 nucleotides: TGCAGCGCGGACAGGGGCGAGGGCACTGAAGCTTTCTTT. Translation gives CSADRGEGTEAFF.